The next 13 T cell receptor beta chains were all read from a single sample in a study of cytomegalovirus exposure and HLA in healthy donors. The PCR used 60 Vbeta and 13 Jbeta primers. Profiling relied on immunoSEQ multiplex PCR, and the TCRdb table lists in-frame clones only, not all of them. The sample shows tens of thousands of clones, approximately 63% of them seen only once. Sequencing was done on a sample of PBMCs. The receptors stem from a woman aged 25 to 45 in good health and CMV-seronegative.

This chain joins TRBV5-1 and TRBJ1-1, with 7 nucleotides matching TRBD1. The length of the CDR3 is 14 residues. Germline CDR1 is SGHRS and CDR2 is YFSETQ. The V and J ends lost 10 bases and 0 bases, in that order; junction bases with no gene match: 9. The CDR3, as DNA: TGCGCCGTGTCACAGGGGCCGATGAACACTGAAGCTTTCTTT. Its protein is CAVSQGPMNTEAFF.

Points on this clone: At the DNA level, this CDR3 is encoded by other sequences in the same sample as well. V usage is TRBV7-8 and J usage is TRBJ1-2; D ambiguous. With 1 base removed from V and 4 bases from J, the gap between germline ends came to 7 bases. The CDR3 runs to 13 residues. Germline V lookup: CDR1 SGHVS, CDR2 FQNEAQ. CDR3 loop: CASSLDWSYGYTF. CDR3 sequence (DNA): TGTGCCAGCAGCTTAGACTGGAGCTATGGCTACACCTTC.

The rearrangement uses TRBV29-1 and TRBJ2-3, with 12 bases that match TRBD2. With V trimmed by 5 bases and J by 2 bases, 2 bases remained unmatched. The CDR3 runs 14 residues. CDR1 and CDR2 (germline): SQVTM, ANQGSEA. CDR3 sequence: CSVLAGGLTDTQYF. For the CDR3, the DNA is TGCAGCGTTCTAGCGGGGGGGCTCACAGATACGCAGTATTTT.

The chain employs TRBV2 and TRBJ1-2; 10 bases align to TRBD1. CDR1 and CDR2 from the germline V gene are SNHLY and FYNNEI. J lost 3 bases, V lost 11 bases, and 6 bases had no gene match. The CDR3 runs to 13 residues. The CDR3 sequence: CAGKGQGDYGYTF. The CDR3 DNA reads as TGTGCCGGTAAAGGACAGGGGGACTATGGCTACACCTTC.

The chain uses TRBV7-7 and TRBJ2-7, with 9 bases identical to TRBD2. Germline V lookup: CDR1 SSHAT, CDR2 FNYEAQ (reference sequence). V was pared by 1 base and J by 2 bases, with 3 bases of the junction left unmatched. The CDR3 length is 15 residues. Written as DNA, the CDR3 is TGTGCCAGCAGCTTAGGAGCGGGGGGCCCCTACGAGCAGTACTTC. This encodes CASSLGAGGPYEQYF.

The rearrangement links TRBV5-4 to TRBJ2-7, with 8 nucleotides matching TRBD2. There are 15 residues in the CDR3. After removal of 4 bases from V and 3 bases from J, the junction contained 9 bases not matched to a gene. Per the germline V gene, CDR1 is SGHNT and CDR2 is YYREEE (reference sequence). Written as DNA, the CDR3 is TGTGCCAGCAGCCCGGAGGTTAGCGGGATCTACGAGCAGTACTTC. Protein sequence: CASSPEVSGIYEQYF.

This clone was seen just once. The gene calls are TRBV5-1 and TRBJ2-3; 7 positions match TRBD1. CDR3 length equals 14 residues. The V and J ends lost 3 bases and 1 base, in that order; junction bases with no gene match: 2. In germline, CDR1 is SGHRS, CDR2 YFSETQ. The CDR3 bases are TGCGCCAGCAGCTCGGGGACAGGCACAGATACGCAGTATTTT. Translating it yields CASSSGTGTDTQYF.

There are a few counts of this clone. The J gene is TRBJ1-2, the V gene TRBV6-4; D is unresolved. This CDR3 is 15 amino acids long. V lost 3 bases, J lost 6 bases, and 17 bases lay in between. Germline V gene sequence: CDR1 MRHNA, CDR2 SNTAGT. The CDR3 loop reads CASSDRSNSPHGYTF. In DNA form, the CDR3 reads TGTGCCAGCAGTGATAGGAGCAATTCCCCCCATGGCTACACCTTC.

With respect to this clone: Other DNA sequences in this specimen translate into the identical CDR3. The V call is TRBV9, the J call TRBJ2-3; D is perhaps TRBD2 (5 bases). CDR1 is SGDLS, CDR2 YYNGEE, per germline. The CDR3 is 15 amino acids. V lost 0 bases and J lost 1, with 9 bases in between. The chain's CDR3 is CASSVEGRGTDTQYF. CDR3 coding DNA: TGTGCCAGCAGCGTAGAAGGGAGAGGCACAGATACGCAGTATTTT.

This clone was seen a few times. V is TRBV10-3 and J is TRBJ1-2, with TRBD1 as a possible D gene (5 bases). V lost 2 bases, J lost 0 bases, and 13 bases lay in between. CDR1 and CDR2 (germline): ENHRY, SYGVKD. The CDR3 covers 16 residues. Here the CDR3 DNA reads TGTGCCATCAGTGAGGGGGGGGTGCCCACTAACTATGGCTACACCTTC. Amino acid sequence: CAISEGGVPTNYGYTF.

The rearrangement joins TRBV19 to TRBJ1-1; weak D call: TRBD1 (6 bases). Germline CDR1 and CDR2: LNHDA and SQIVND (reference sequence). V lost 7 bases and J 10 bases, leaving 13 bases between the germline ends. The CDR3 totals 11 residues. CDR3 amino acids: CASIEVQGAFF. The CDR3 DNA reads TGTGCCAGTATTGAGGTACAGGGAGCTTTCTTT. Using reference TRBV19 and TRBJ1-1 for the parts outside the CDR3, the full variable domain is DGGITQSPKYLFRKEGQNVTLSCEQNLNHDAMYWYRQDPGQGLRLIYYSQIVNDFQKGDIAEGYSVSREKKESFPLTVTSAQKNPTAFYLCASIEVQGAFFGQGTRLTVV.

This clone came up a few times. This chain links TRBV15 with TRBJ2-7, with TRBD1 matching 7 bases. The CDR3 sequence is 14 residues long. Germline lookup yields CDR1 LNHNV and CDR2 YYDKDF (reference sequence). Losses at the gene ends were 2 bases for V and 2 bases for J; bases not matched to a gene: 3. In DNA, the CDR3 is TGTGCCACCAGCAGACAGACAGGGACCTACGAGCAGTACTTC. It encodes CATSRQTGTYEQYF. The full variable domain, with the rest looked up from reference TRBV15 and TRBJ2-7, is DAMVIQNPRYQVTQFGKPVTLSCSQTLNHNVMYWYQQKSSQAPKLLFHYYDKDFNNEADTPDNFQSRRPNTSFCFLDIRSPGLGDTAMYLCATSRQTGTYEQYFGPGTRLTVT.

This clone was detected only a few times. The chain recombines TRBV6-1 with TRBJ1-1, with unresolved D. This CDR3 spans 14 amino acids. Germline lookup yields CDR1 MNHNS and CDR2 SASEGT. V gave up 2 bases and J gave up 1 base, with 8 bases separating them. CDR3 residues: CASSEFWRNTEAFF. In nucleotides, the CDR3 is TGTGCCAGCAGTGAATTCTGGAGGAACACTGAAGCTTTCTTT.